Listed below are T cell receptor beta chains from one sample, sequenced in a study of early T cells in non-severe SARS-CoV-2 infection. TCRdb re-derived calls from the 5' RACE reads in MiXCR, one entry per CDR3 protein. The sample gives under 70,000 distinct CDR3 sequences, 11% of which show up once; 3.5% to 4% is in the top ten. Sequenced input: whole blood. The receptor set was obtained from an adult who was a healthcare worker with PCR-confirmed SARS-CoV-2 infection or an uninfected control (not recorded which). CDR3s include the opening cysteine and the closing phenylalanine or tryptophan. A D gene is named only where the DNA matches it firmly. Some rows have no size entry. The others give once, few or many, or a class for an expanded clone.

j_call	clone_size	d_call	v_call	cdr3_nt	cdr3_aa
TRBJ2-1	many	-	TRBV12-3/TRBV12-4	TGTGCCAGCAGGGGCGGGGAGTCCTACAATGAGCAGTTCTTC	CASRGGESYNEQFF
TRBJ2-2	many	TRBD1	TRBV19	TGTGCCAGTAGCCCCGGGACAGGGGGAAACGGGGAGCTGTTTTTT	CASSPGTGGNGELFF
TRBJ2-3	-	TRBD2	TRBV29-1	TGCAGCGTTGAAGTACTAGCGGGAGGAGATACGCAGTATTTT	CSVEVLAGGDTQYF
TRBJ1-3	-	-	TRBV29-1	TGCAGCGTTGCGGGACTTGCGAGCTCTGGAAACACCATATATTTT	CSVAGLASSGNTIYF
TRBJ2-3	few	-	TRBV5-1	TGCGCCAGCAGCCTGGAGAAGCATACGCAGTATTTT	CASSLEKHTQYF
TRBJ2-7	many	-	TRBV28	TGTGCCAGCAGTCCACCCTGGGCGGGGGCACACTACGAGCAGTACTTC	CASSPPWAGAHYEQYF
TRBJ2-7	-	-	TRBV20-1	TGCAGTGCTAGAGGGAGGCAGCGTCTGTTGTCCTCCTACGAGCAGTACTTC	CSARGRQRLLSSYEQYF
TRBJ1-6	-	TRBD1	TRBV9	TGTGCCAGCAGTTCTGGACAGGGGGCATATAATTCACCCCTCCACTTT	CASSSGQGAYNSPLHF
TRBJ2-5	-	-	TRBV2	TGTGCCAGCAGTGAATCCCAGGCAGGCGCCTTGGGAGAGACCCAGTACTTC	CASSESQAGALGETQYF
TRBJ2-7	many	TRBD2	TRBV4-1	TGCGCCAGCAGCCAAGAAGGACTAGGGTACTACGAGCAGTACTTC	CASSQEGLGYYEQYF
TRBJ1-6	once	TRBD1	TRBV6-1	TGTGCCAGCAAAAGGACAGGGGGTTCACCCCTCCACTTT	CASKRTGGSPLHF
TRBJ1-5	many	TRBD1	TRBV12-3/TRBV12-4	TGTGCCAGCACCAGGGGGGATAGCAATCAGCCCCAGCATTTT	CASTRGDSNQPQHF
TRBJ2-2	many	TRBD2	TRBV7-9	TGTGCCAGCAGCTTAAGCCTAGCGGCCGGGGAGCTGTTTTTT	CASSLSLAAGELFF
TRBJ2-4	many	TRBD2	TRBV6-5	TGTGCCAGCGGTCGGGGGGTAGCCAAAAACATTCAGTACTTC	CASGRGVAKNIQYF
TRBJ1-5	few	TRBD1	TRBV6-1	TGTGCCAGCAGTCTGGACAGGGGGATCCCCAATCAGCCCCAGCATTTT	CASSLDRGIPNQPQHF
TRBJ2-3	-	TRBD2	TRBV29-1	TGCAGCCCATGGGAGGGAGGGACGCAGTATTTT	CSPWEGGTQYF
TRBJ1-2	-	-	TRBV7-8	TGTGCCAGCAGCTTAGGCCGTTCAGACTATGGCTACACCTTC	CASSLGRSDYGYTF
TRBJ2-7	few	-	TRBV30	TGTGCCTGGGGGAGTTGGGGAAACTACGAGCAGTACTTC	CAWGSWGNYEQYF
TRBJ2-1	few	TRBD2	TRBV2	TGTGCCAGCAGGGGGGGACTAGCGGTGAATGAGCAGTTCTTC	CASRGGLAVNEQFF
TRBJ1-1	-	-	TRBV5-5	TGTGCCAGCAGCTTGGCCGAGGCAGCTTTCTTT	CASSLAEAAFF
TRBJ2-1	many	TRBD1	TRBV6-5	TGTGCCAGCAGTTACGTCCGGACAGGGAACAATGAGCAGTTCTTC	CASSYVRTGNNEQFF
TRBJ2-5	many	TRBD2	TRBV7-9	TGTGCCAGCAGCCACGGGACTAGCGGGAGCGAGACCCAGTACTTC	CASSHGTSGSETQYF
TRBJ1-2	many	-	TRBV5-5	TGTGCCAGCGCCAAGGCGGGCTTACAGGAGATCCTCCATGGCTACACCTTC	CASAKAGLQEILHGYTF
TRBJ2-6	many	-	TRBV5-1	TGCGCCAGCAGCTTGGCAGACAGCTCTGGGGCCAACGTCCTGACTTTC	CASSLADSSGANVLTF
TRBJ2-7	many	TRBD2	TRBV29-1	TGCAGCGTTGAAGGGGAGGGTTACGAGCAGTACTTC	CSVEGEGYEQYF
TRBJ2-1	-	TRBD2	TRBV7-2	TGTGCCAGCAGCTTAGTAGCGGGAGGGCCTCGGTTCTTC	CASSLVAGGPRFF
TRBJ2-5	-	-	TRBV2	TGTGCCAGCAGTGAACTCCTGGGTGGAGAGACCCAGTACTTC	CASSELLGGETQYF
TRBJ2-3	-	-	TRBV12-3/TRBV12-4	TGTGCCAGCAGTAAACGGACGGACACAGATACGCAGTATTTT	CASSKRTDTDTQYF
TRBJ2-6	many	TRBD2	TRBV12-3/TRBV12-4	TGTGCCATCGGTCGGCGGGAGTCTGGGGCCAACGTCCTGACTTTC	CAIGRRESGANVLTF
TRBJ1-6	many	-	TRBV27	TGTGCCAGCGGATTTGTCAGTGTTACTAATTCACCCCTCCACTTT	CASGFVSVTNSPLHF
TRBJ2-1	many	-	TRBV11-2	TGTGCCAGCAGCTCGGGCACGCCAAGAAATTACAATGAGCAGTTCTTC	CASSSGTPRNYNEQFF
TRBJ2-7	many	-	TRBV20-1	TGCAGTGCTAGAGATCGGGGGAGCGAGCAGTACTTC	CSARDRGSEQYF
TRBJ2-3	many	TRBD2	TRBV5-1	TGCGCCAGCAGCTTGGCAGCGGGAGGTGGTGATACGCAGTATTTT	CASSLAAGGGDTQYF
TRBJ2-7	few	TRBD2	TRBV28	TGTGCCAGCAGCCGGACTAGCGACTCCTACGAGCAGTACTTC	CASSRTSDSYEQYF
TRBJ2-7	once	TRBD1	TRBV3-1	TGTGCCAGCAGCCACGGGACAGGGGGCGGCGAGCAGTACTTC	CASSHGTGGGEQYF
TRBJ1-4	few	-	TRBV10-3	TGTGCCATCAAGGGGACCGGGGATGAAAAACTGTTTTTT	CAIKGTGDEKLFF
TRBJ2-7	many	TRBD2	TRBV11-2	TGTGCCAGCAGCTTAGCCCACTCGAGCGGGAGGGCCCCCGAGCAGTACTTC	CASSLAHSSGRAPEQYF
TRBJ2-5	-	-	TRBV11-2	TGTGCCAGCAGCCCACTCCAAGAGACCCAGTACTTC	CASSPLQETQYF
TRBJ2-3	few	TRBD2	TRBV18	TGTGCCAGCTCACCCCCTGGGGGGGCAGATACGCAGTATTTT	CASSPPGGADTQYF
TRBJ2-7	once	-	TRBV21-1	TGTGCCAGCAATGACAGGGAGGAGTACTTC	CASNDREEYF